The TCR beta chain under discussion was sequenced for a study of CD8+ T cells in alopecia areata. Turning to the study itself: Tofacitinib ran 6 to 18 months, followed by 6 months off drug. Notes on the study in general: Affected lesional scalp, above all in alopecia totalis/universalis, was more clonal than normal scalp. It was less clear whether patients shared TCRs than it was in mice, possibly because of HLA.

Peripheral blood and lesional scalp punch biopsies were taken from alopecia areata patients. About this clone: Its antigen remains unidentified.

Sequencing relied on a cDNA template that was reverse transcribed from extracted RNA. Generated by immunoSEQ multiplex PCR, the TCRdb table keeps only in-frame clones and is missing some. The sample shows 140,000 to 150,000 clones, about half of them seen only once. V trimming: 1 base; J trimming: 0 bases; junction bases outside the gene matches: 1. Per the germline V gene, CDR1 is LGHNA and CDR2 is YNFKEQ. The CDR3 extends over 17 amino acids. Source: CD4+ T cells sorted from blood, taken at week 0. This chain joins TRBV4-2 and TRBJ2-1, with 12 bases matching TRBD2. This clonotype was obtained from a human donor with alopecia areata. CDR3 loop: CASSQGTSGTSYNEQFF. Here the CDR3 DNA reads TGTGCCAGCAGCCAAGGGACTAGCGGGACCTCCTACAATGAGCAGTTCTTC.